Shown below are 28 T cell receptor beta chains from a single sample sequenced in a study of technical replicates of blood from four donors. Clones were sequenced by immunoSEQ multiplex PCR, and TCRdb holds only the in-frame ones, with some missing. The sample consists of 65,000 to 90,000 clones, just over 90% of them appearing once. The sequencing sample was made of T cells isolated from PBMCs. The receptor set was obtained from a human donor in good health.

This clone was counted a single time. The chain uses TRBV28 and TRBJ2-7, with 11 positions matching TRBD1. Per germline, CDR1 MDHEN and CDR2 SYDVKM. Losses at the gene ends were 4 bases for V and 2 bases for J; bases not matched to a gene: 1. CDR3 length equals 14 residues. In DNA form, the CDR3 reads TGTGCCAGCAGTTCGGGACAGGGGGCCTACGAGCAGTACTTC. Translated, it gives CASSSGQGAYEQYF.

The rearrangement joins TRBV7-6 to TRBJ1-1, with 7 bases lining up with TRBD1. This CDR3 is 12 amino acids long. V trimming: 5 bases; J trimming: 11 bases; junction bases outside the gene matches: 8. Germline V gene data show CDR1 as SGHVS and CDR2 as FNYEAQ. The CDR3 DNA is TGTGCCAGCAGCCTTGACAGGGAGAGCGCTTTCTTT. It codes for CASSLDRESAFF.

The chain combines TRBV9 with TRBJ1-1; D uncertain. V lost 0 bases, J lost 0 bases, and 9 bases lay in between. Germline assignment: CDR1 SGDLS and CDR2 YYNGEE. This CDR3 has 15 residues. The chain's CDR3 is CASSVESGMNTEAFF. The CDR3, as DNA: TGTGCCAGCAGCGTAGAGTCAGGTATGAACACTGAAGCTTTCTTT.

This chain links TRBV27 with TRBJ1-1; D remains unclear. V dropped 4 bases and J dropped 1 base, with 13 bases sitting between them. Per germline, CDR1 MNHEY and CDR2 SMNVEV (reference sequence). CDR3 size: 15 residues. CDR3 residues: CASSSPNSGNTEAFF. As DNA, the CDR3 is TGTGCCAGCAGTTCCCCTAACTCGGGGAACACTGAAGCTTTCTTT.

The chain carries TRBV19 and TRBJ1-1; 7 bases align to TRBD1. The J segment lost 4 bases and the V segment lost 4 bases, leaving 0 bases of the junction unmatched. The CDR3 contains 12 residues. Germline V gene lookup returns CDR1 LNHDA and CDR2 SQIVND (reference sequence). This CDR3 is CASSKGATEAFF. CDR3 DNA: TGTGCCAGTAGTAAGGGGGCCACTGAAGCTTTCTTT.

The chain links TRBV5-1 to TRBJ2-1, with 7 bases matching TRBD1. Germline lookup yields CDR1 SGHRS and CDR2 YFSETQ. The CDR3 loop spans 14 amino acids. V lost 4 bases, J lost 5 bases, and 6 bases stayed unmatched. The CDR3 loop is CASSLRGQDNEQFF. The CDR3 region has the DNA TGCGCCAGCAGCCTTAGGGGGCAGGACAATGAGCAGTTCTTC. The full variable domain, its missing parts supplied by reference TRBV5-1 and TRBJ2-1, is KAGVTQTPRYLIKTRGQQVTLSCSPISGHRSVSWYQQTPGQGLQFLFEYFSETQRNKGNFPGRFSGRQFSNSRSEMNVSTLELGDSALYLCASSLRGQDNEQFFGPGTRLTVL.

This clone appeared once. The rearrangement links TRBV7-9 to TRBJ2-3; TRBD1 matches at 9 bases. Losses at the gene ends were 5 bases for V and 9 bases for J; bases not matched to a gene: 6. Germline V lookup: CDR1 SEHNR, CDR2 FQNEAQ (reference sequence). The CDR3 contains 13 residues. The CDR3 nucleotides read TGTGCCAGCAGCGAACAGGGGGCGGTCACGCAGTATTTT. Translation gives CASSEQGAVTQYF.

CDR3: CASRGGIGQPQHF. Here the CDR3 DNA reads TGTGCCAGCAGGGGGGGGATAGGGCAGCCCCAGCATTTT. The chain recombines TRBV6-1 with TRBJ1-5; possible D gene TRBD1, 5 bases. The germline gives CDR1 MNHNS, CDR2 SASEGT. This CDR3 comprises 13 residues. V was trimmed by 6 bases and J by 7 bases, leaving 13 bases between them.

This sequence joins TRBV30 and TRBJ1-5; the D is unclear. From germline, CDR1 is GTSNPN and CDR2 SVGIG (reference sequence). The CDR3 is made up of 14 amino acids. Trimming removed 2 bases at V and 6 bases at J, with 14 bases between. For the CDR3, the DNA is TGTGCCTGGAGTAACGCGGCGGCGGGTCAGCCCCAGCATTTT. As protein: CAWSNAAAGQPQHF.

This sequence joins TRBV28 and TRBJ1-3, with a weak D call TRBD1 (5 bases). V dropped 1 base and J dropped 2 bases, with 18 bases sitting between them. The CDR3 runs 18 residues. Germline CDR1 reads MDHEN; CDR2 reads SYDVKM. CDR3 protein: CASSLYFMGGSTGNTIYF. The CDR3 bases are TGTGCCAGCAGTTTATATTTTATGGGGGGATCGACTGGAAACACCATATATTTT.

The J gene is TRBJ1-5, the V gene TRBV2; no clear D gene. The germline CDR1 and CDR2 sequences are SNHLY and FYNNEI. The germline V and J ends were trimmed by 8 bases and 5 bases, with 10 bases remaining between them. The CDR3 totals 12 residues. As DNA, the CDR3 is TGTGCCAGCCAAAAGAGGGATCAGCCCCAGCATTTT. Protein: CASQKRDQPQHF.

The rearrangement links TRBV28 to TRBJ1-2, with a possible D match to TRBD1 (5 bases). The CDR3 is made up of 18 amino acids. V was cut by 10 bases and J by 1 base, with 28 bases left in between. The germline V gene encodes CDR1 MDHEN and CDR2 SYDVKM. CDR3 bases: TGTGCCACCTCAAATCGGCCTAGTAGGGGTCTTTTTAACTATGGCTACACCTTC. Encoded protein: CATSNRPSRGLFNYGYTF.

This clone occurred a few times. The chain is built from TRBV9 and TRBJ1-1, with a tentative D call TRBD1 (6 bases). Germline CDR1 reads SGDLS; CDR2 reads YYNGEE. This CDR3 comprises 13 residues. V shed 3 bases and J shed 1 base, with 7 bases lying between them. The CDR3 spells CASSATGNTEAFF. The CDR3 DNA is TGTGCCAGCAGCGCGACAGGGAACACTGAAGCTTTCTTT.

The V call is TRBV9, the J call TRBJ1-5; D is uncertain. Germline CDR1 is SGDLS and CDR2 is YYNGEE. The V end was cut by 4 bases, the J end by 6 bases, with 8 bases between. The CDR3 covers 12 residues. DNA for the CDR3: TGTGCCAGCAGCCGGGTCCCTCAGCCCCAGCATTTT. As protein: CASSRVPQPQHF.

The chain carries TRBV30 and TRBJ2-5; D might be TRBD1 (5 bases). CDR3 length: 15 residues. V lost 6 bases to trimming and J lost 1 base, with 18 bases between them. Germline CDR1 is GTSNPN and CDR2 is SVGIG (reference sequence). In nucleotides, the CDR3 is TGTGCCTGCTCCACCCAAACAGGAATCCAAGAGACCCAGTACTTC. Its translation is CACSTQTGIQETQYF.

This clone came up once. The J gene is TRBJ1-4, the V gene TRBV27; no reliable D call. The CDR3 runs 12 residues. Germline CDR1 MNHEY, CDR2 SMNVEV (reference sequence). V shed 3 bases and J shed 8 bases, with 7 bases lying between them. CDR3 in amino acids: CASSFVGEKLFF. The CDR3 DNA reads TGTGCCAGCAGTTTTGTTGGCGAAAAACTGTTTTTT.

The chain employs TRBV11-2 and TRBJ2-3; perhaps TRBD2 as D (5 bases). CDR1 is SGHAT, CDR2 FQNNGV, per germline. This CDR3 contains 13 residues. Trimming took 6 bases from V and 4 from J, leaving 11 bases between them. CDR3 nucleotides: TGTGCCAGCAGAGCAACTAGTCCAGATACGCAGTATTTT. Amino acid sequence: CASRATSPDTQYF.

V and J are TRBV21-1 and TRBJ2-1; the DNA was not compared with TRBD1, the D call given in the table. TRBV21-1 constitutes a pseudogene. This CDR3 is built from 14 residues. CDR3 in DNA: TGTGCCAGCAGCATGCGGACAGGGGGCGAGCGAGGCTTCTTC. It codes for CASSMRTGGERGFF.

A single count supports this clone. This rearrangement joins TRBV5-1 to TRBJ2-2; D perhaps matches TRBD1 (6 bases). The CDR3 runs to 14 residues. The V gene's germline CDR1 is SGHRS and CDR2 YFSETQ. The ends were cut back, 4 bases at V and 6 bases at J, with 13 bases in the middle. As DNA, the CDR3 is TGCGCCAGCAGCCAAACAGGGCCTCCCGGGGAGCTGTTTTTT. Translated: CASSQTGPPGELFF. The full variable domain, in which reference TRBV5-1 and TRBJ2-2 provide the parts outside the CDR3, is KAGVTQTPRYLIKTRGQQVTLSCSPISGHRSVSWYQQTPGQGLQFLFEYFSETQRNKGNFPGRFSGRQFSNSRSEMNVSTLELGDSALYLCASSQTGPPGELFFGEGSRLTVL.

In DNA, the CDR3 is TGTGCCAGCAGGGGGGGACTAGCCACAGATACGCAGTATTTT. This codes for CASRGGLATDTQYF. This rearrangement joins TRBV6-1 to TRBJ2-3, with 9 nucleotides matching TRBD2. The CDR3 is 14 residues long. With 6 bases clipped from V and 2 bases from J, the junction kept 3 bases outside the gene matches. Germline V gives CDR1 MNHNS, CDR2 SASEGT.

V and J are TRBV5-1 and TRBJ2-1; 8 nucleotides line up with TRBD2. The germline V gene has CDR1 SGHRS and CDR2 YFSETQ. V was clipped by 4 bases and J by 4 bases; unmatched bases: 7. The CDR3 runs 15 residues. CDR3 DNA sequence: TGCGCCAGCAGCCTGGGACTAGTCTCGTACAATGAGCAGTTCTTC. It translates to CASSLGLVSYNEQFF.

This chain joins TRBV5-1 and TRBJ2-7; 9 nucleotides agree with TRBD1. V shed 0 bases, J shed 5 bases, and the junction held 9 bases outside the gene matches. The CDR3 spans 16 residues. Germline V lookup: CDR1 SGHRS, CDR2 YFSETQ. The CDR3 DNA reads TGCGCCAGCAGCTTGGCCCCAGGACAGGGGCATGACGAGCAGTACTTC. It specifies CASSLAPGQGHDEQYF. The full variable domain, with the rest looked up from reference TRBV5-1 and TRBJ2-7, is KAGVTQTPRYLIKTRGQQVTLSCSPISGHRSVSWYQQTPGQGLQFLFEYFSETQRNKGNFPGRFSGRQFSNSRSEMNVSTLELGDSALYLCASSLAPGQGHDEQYFGPGTRLTVT.

The chain carries TRBV27 and TRBJ2-7; 8 bases fit TRBD2. The V gene end was trimmed by 8 bases and the J gene end by 3 bases; junction bases not matched to a gene: 15. The CDR3 length is 16 residues. Germline loops: CDR1 MNHEY, CDR2 SMNVEV (reference sequence). Written as DNA, the CDR3 is TGTGCCAGCGGAGCAACCACGGGACTAGTGAACTACGAGCAGTACTTC. It encodes CASGATTGLVNYEQYF.

The chain joins TRBV5-1 to TRBJ2-4; TRBD2 aligns across 7 bases. Germline trimming cut 4 bases from V and 2 bases from J; bases unmatched to any gene: 18. The CDR3 consists of 19 residues. Germline CDR1 SGHRS, CDR2 YFSETQ. The CDR3 nucleotides read TGCGCCAGCAGCCCCTATACTGTCGGCGGGAGTGGATCCAAAAACATTCAGTACTTC. It is translated as CASSPYTVGGSGSKNIQYF.

CDR3: CASSATPGRETQYF. The CDR3 DNA reads as TGTGCCAGCAGCGCGACTCCGGGGAGAGAGACCCAGTACTTC. The V call is TRBV9, the J call TRBJ2-5; the D gene is possibly TRBD2 (5 bases). V was pared by 3 bases and J by 4 bases, with 13 bases between. The germline CDR1 and CDR2 sequences are SGDLS and YYNGEE. CDR3 size: 14 residues.

The table lists this clone with a count of one. V gene TRBV4-1 combines with J gene TRBJ2-7; D unclear. CDR3 size: 19 residues. Germline-derived CDR1 and CDR2 are MGHRA and YSYEKL. The germline V and J ends were trimmed by 2 bases and 2 bases, with 25 bases remaining between them. The CDR3 nucleotides are TGCGCCAGCAGCCAATATTCCTCTCTCGCGGTTCAGATTCCCTACGAGCAGTACTTC. Amino acid sequence: CASSQYSSLAVQIPYEQYF.

This rearrangement joins TRBV2 to TRBJ1-5, with 7 positions matching TRBD1. CDR1 is SNHLY, CDR2 FYNNEI, per germline. This CDR3 has 15 amino acids. Trimming at V came to 6 bases and at J to 0 bases, leaving 5 bases not matched to a gene. CDR3 residues: CASRTGANSNQPQHF. In DNA, the CDR3 is TGTGCCAGCAGAACAGGGGCGAATAGCAATCAGCCCCAGCATTTT.

This chain links TRBV2 with TRBJ2-5; D might be TRBD2 (5 bases). Deletions cut 1 base from V and 2 bases from J, with 11 bases between. CDR1 is SNHLY and CDR2 is FYNNEI in the germline V gene. This CDR3 has 15 residues. CDR3 DNA sequence: TGTGCCAGCAGTGAAGTTTCGGGGTTTCAAGAGACCCAGTACTTC. Translation: CASSEVSGFQETQYF.